The following is a TCR beta chain sequence with its context. Its antigen is unidentified. Here immunoSEQ multiplex PCR was the method, and the copy in TCRdb shows in-frame clones only, minus some. Found here are about 2.2 million clones, more than 85% of them singletons; the top ten hold around 1.7%. These data are taken from a study of shared clonotypes between healthy human individuals. Study findings and constraints: Sampling included only blood; tissue repertoires likely differ. The sharing of roughly 5% of naive CD4 clonotypes was seen across a few donors.

With 0 bases removed from V and 4 bases from J, the gap between germline ends came to 10 bases. Germline loops: CDR1 PRHDT, CDR2 FYEKMQ (reference sequence). The CDR3 length is 15 residues. The naive CD8 subset, CD45RO-negative cells positively selected for CCR7, excluded terminally differentiated effector memory CD45RA+ cells. Adult Caucasians living in Nashville, Tennessee made up all of the donors. The clonotype comes from a man between 18 and 35 years old in good health. Some clones in this sample may be carry-over from other donors' samples. The genes are TRBV13 and TRBJ1-5; D call uncertain. What was sequenced was naive CD8+ T cells from PBMCs. CDR3 region: CASSLGRNLNQPQHF. The CDR3, as DNA: TGTGCCAGCAGCTTAGGCAGGAATTTGAATCAGCCCCAGCATTTT.